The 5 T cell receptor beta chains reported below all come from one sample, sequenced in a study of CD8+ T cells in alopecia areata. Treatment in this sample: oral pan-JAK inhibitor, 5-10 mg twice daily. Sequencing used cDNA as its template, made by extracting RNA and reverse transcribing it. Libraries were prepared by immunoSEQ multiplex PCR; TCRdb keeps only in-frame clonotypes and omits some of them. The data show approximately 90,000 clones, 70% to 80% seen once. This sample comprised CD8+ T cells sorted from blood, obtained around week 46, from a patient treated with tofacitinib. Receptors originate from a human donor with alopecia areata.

The CDR3 spells CASSAPAGTHFSYGYTF. CDR3 DNA: TGTGCCAGCAGCGCCCCTGCGGGAACACACTTTTCCTATGGCTACACCTTC. This sequence joins TRBV7-3 and TRBJ1-2; D is ambiguous. V lost 5 bases and J lost 4, with 23 bases in between. The CDR3 is made up of 17 amino acids. Germline CDR1 SGHTA, CDR2 FQGTGA.

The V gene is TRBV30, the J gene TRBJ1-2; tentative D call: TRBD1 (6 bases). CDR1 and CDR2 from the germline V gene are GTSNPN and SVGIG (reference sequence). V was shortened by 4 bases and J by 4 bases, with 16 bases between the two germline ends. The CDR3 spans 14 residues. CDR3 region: CAWIQGRFPYGYTF. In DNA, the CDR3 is TGTGCCTGGATTCAGGGGCGCTTTCCCTATGGCTACACCTTC.

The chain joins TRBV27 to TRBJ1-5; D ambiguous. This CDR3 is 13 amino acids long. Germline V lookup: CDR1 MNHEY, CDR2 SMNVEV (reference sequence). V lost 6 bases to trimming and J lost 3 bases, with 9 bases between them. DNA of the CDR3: TGTGCCAGCAGCATTATGGCCAATCAGCCCCAGCATTTT. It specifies CASSIMANQPQHF.

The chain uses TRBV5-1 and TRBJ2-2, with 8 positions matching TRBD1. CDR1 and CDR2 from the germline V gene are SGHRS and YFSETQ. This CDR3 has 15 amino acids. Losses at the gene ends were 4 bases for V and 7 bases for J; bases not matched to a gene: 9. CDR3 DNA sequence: TGCGCCAGCAGCCCCAGGACAGGGAGCAACGGGGAGCTGTTTTTT. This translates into CASSPRTGSNGELFF.

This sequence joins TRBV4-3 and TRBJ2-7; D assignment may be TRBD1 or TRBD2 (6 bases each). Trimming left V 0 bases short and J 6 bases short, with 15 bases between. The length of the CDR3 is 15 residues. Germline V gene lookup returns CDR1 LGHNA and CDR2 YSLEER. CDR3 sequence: CASSQDLGGLREQYF. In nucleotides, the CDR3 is TGCGCCAGCAGCCAAGATTTAGGGGGACTGCGCGAGCAGTACTTC.